This T cell receptor (beta chain) was captured in a study of long-term antiretroviral therapy in people with HIV. Across the study: About a decade before 2015, the earliest samples were taken when ART was typically delayed.

CDR3 size: 15 residues. Trimming at V came to 6 bases and at J to 2 bases, leaving 3 bases not matched to a gene. Per the germline V gene, CDR1 is MNHNY and CDR2 is SVGAGI (reference sequence). At least two post-ART and at least one pre-ART PBMC sample were available for each donor. Samples were assayed with immunoSEQ v3.0 at survey level. Method: immunoSEQ multiplex PCR; TCRdb's copy keeps in-frame clones and lacks some. This sample has about 25,000 clones, with around three quarters found just once. The clonotype was recovered from a man aged 25 to 45 with HIV. This sequence joins TRBV6-6 and TRBJ2-1; 11 nucleotides match TRBD2. The sample in question was unsorted PBMCs, obtained 2.1 years after starting antiretroviral therapy. The CDR3 region is CASRVLAGAYNEQFF. CDR3 nucleotide sequence: TGTGCCAGCAGGGTACTAGCGGGAGCCTACAATGAGCAGTTCTTC.